A selection of T cell receptor beta chains follows, all from one sample in a study of neurological immune-mediated disorders. MiXCR, applied by TCRdb to the 5' RACE reads, yields one record per CDR3 protein. The data contain over 40,000 distinct CDR3 sequences, just under 6.5% of them singletons. Sequenced sample: CD4+ T cells from blood. These receptors were obtained from a woman aged 40 to 50 in good health. The CDR3 runs from the conserved cysteine through the conserved F or W. Each record gives: D gene, clone size, J gene, V gene, CDR3 DNA, CDR3 protein. The D gene is left open where the match is weak. Size tells how often a clone was seen (once, few, many) or the class of an expanded clone, and some rows leave it out.

TRBD1,many,TRBJ1-4,TRBV29-1,TGCAGCGTCCAGACAGGGCGTGCTGAAAAACTGTTTTTT,CSVQTGRAEKLFF
TRBD2,many,TRBJ2-1,TRBV7-2,TGTGCCAGCAGCCTAGGACTAGCGGGAGGGGCCAATGAGCAGTTCTTC,CASSLGLAGGANEQFF
NA,many,TRBJ1-1,TRBV5-1,TGCGCCAGCAGCGTAGTCAGGAACACTGAAGCTTTCTTT,CASSVVRNTEAFF
TRBD1,many,TRBJ1-1,TRBV3-1,TGTGCCAGCAGCCAAGTTCCAGGGGGGATTGGGACTGAAGCTTTCTTT,CASSQVPGGIGTEAFF
NA,NA,TRBJ2-3,TRBV7-9,TGTGCCAGCAGCCCGAGATCGTACACCCCCACAGATACGCAGTATTTT,CASSPRSYTPTDTQYF
NA,NA,TRBJ2-7,TRBV20-1,TGCAGTGCGAACGACCTACTGGAGCAGTACTTC,CSANDLLEQYF
TRBD1,many,TRBJ2-4,TRBV5-4,TGTGCCAGCAGGGCCCCGGGACAGGGGAACATTCAGTACTTC,CASRAPGQGNIQYF
NA,many,TRBJ1-4,TRBV27,TGTGCCAGCAGTCCGCAGGGAACGGGGATCTTATCCCTCAAACTGTTTTTT,CASSPQGTGILSLKLFF
TRBD1,many,TRBJ2-2,TRBV5-1,TGCGCCAGCAGCTTGGCGGGACAGGGGGGGAACACCGGGGAGCTGTTTTTT,CASSLAGQGGNTGELFF
NA,many,TRBJ2-3,TRBV7-7,TGTGCTAGCAGCCCCGCCAGCACAGGGACCCGCGCAGATACGCAGTATTTT,CASSPASTGTRADTQYF
NA,many,TRBJ2-3,TRBV5-1,TGCGCCAGCAGAAAAGACACCACAGATACGCAGTATTTT,CASRKDTTDTQYF
NA,many,TRBJ1-1,TRBV7-2,TGTGCCAGCAGCTTAAACAGTCAGACGAACACTGAAGCTTTCTTT,CASSLNSQTNTEAFF
TRBD1,many,TRBJ2-2,TRBV7-2,TGTGCCAGCAGTCCTGGGACAGGGGAGACCGGGGAGCTGTTTTTT,CASSPGTGETGELFF
NA,many,TRBJ2-1,TRBV5-1,TGCGCCAGCAGCAGAGGGACCCCCACAGCCCCCTACAATGAGCAGTTCTTC,CASSRGTPTAPYNEQFF
NA,many,TRBJ1-5,TRBV28,TGTGCCAGCAGGGTTGGGGGCACTGGGCCCCAGCATTTT,CASRVGGTGPQHF
TRBD1,many,TRBJ2-3,TRBV9,TGTGCCAGCAGCGGCGGACAGGGAAACACAGATACGCAGTATTTT,CASSGGQGNTDTQYF
TRBD1,many,TRBJ2-7,TRBV3-1,TGTGCCAGCAGCCAACACCGGACAGGGGTCCCCTACGAGCAGTACTTC,CASSQHRTGVPYEQYF
NA,many,TRBJ2-4,TRBV15,TGTGCCACCAGCAGAGTTTTAGGCAGCAGCATTCAGTACTTC,CATSRVLGSSIQYF
NA,many,TRBJ2-7,TRBV20-1,TGCAGTGCTGTAGACACTTACGAGCAGTACTTC,CSAVDTYEQYF
NA,many,TRBJ2-1,TRBV28,TGTGCCAGCAGTTCCCCTGGGATCAATGAGCAGTTCTTC,CASSSPGINEQFF
NA,many,TRBJ2-3,TRBV28,TGTGCCAGCAGTCCCCTCTTAGATACGCAGTATTTT,CASSPLLDTQYF
NA,many,TRBJ1-2,TRBV29-1,TGCAGCGTTGATTTGGGAAATGGCCTTAACTATGGCTACACCTTC,CSVDLGNGLNYGYTF
TRBD2,many,TRBJ2-1,TRBV7-6,TGTGCCAGCAGCCCGACGACTAGCGGGAGAAAGAATGAGCAGTTCTTC,CASSPTTSGRKNEQFF
NA,many,TRBJ1-5,TRBV28,TGTGCCAGCGGTTTAGGAGGGTTTGGCTATAGCAATCAGCCCCAGCATTTT,CASGLGGFGYSNQPQHF
NA,NA,TRBJ2-1,TRBV27,TGTGCCAGCAGTTATCTAGCGTCCAATGAGCAGTTCTTC,CASSYLASNEQFF
NA,many,TRBJ2-7,TRBV21-1,TGTGCCAGCAGCAAAAGGGAGGACAGGAGTGGACCCGAGCAGTACTTC,CASSKREDRSGPEQYF
NA,many,TRBJ1-6,TRBV24-1,TGTGCCACCAGTGACTCGGGACGGTCTAATTCACCCCTCCACTTT,CATSDSGRSNSPLHF
TRBD1,many,TRBJ2-5,TRBV5-1,TGCGCCAGCAGCCAGGACAGGGTTCGACAGACCCAGTACTTC,CASSQDRVRQTQYF
TRBD1,many,TRBJ1-3,TRBV20-1,TGCAGTGGACAGGGGAGGTCTGGAAACACCATATATTTT,CSGQGRSGNTIYF
NA,many,TRBJ1-1,TRBV6-5,TGTGCCAGCAGTTTTGAGGGGCCGGGGAACACTGAAGCTTTCTTT,CASSFEGPGNTEAFF
TRBD2,many,TRBJ2-7,TRBV7-9,TGTGCCAGCAGCTCCGCAGGGACTAGCGGGAGCTCCTACGAGCAGTACTTC,CASSSAGTSGSSYEQYF
NA,many,TRBJ1-1,TRBV12-3/TRBV12-4,TGTGCCAGCACCATCGGGGCGAACACTGAAGCTTTCTTT,CASTIGANTEAFF
NA,many,TRBJ1-6,TRBV10-3,TGTGCCATCAGTGAGAGCAGAGTTTATAATTCACCCCTCCACTTT,CAISESRVYNSPLHF
NA,many,TRBJ2-1,TRBV20-1,TGCAGTCCCACCCACTCGACTTCGAGCTCCTACAATGAGCAGTTCTTC,CSPTHSTSSSYNEQFF
TRBD2,many,TRBJ2-3,TRBV12-3/TRBV12-4,TGTGCCAGCAGCAAAACGACGGGAGGCACTAGCACAGATACGCAGTATTTT,CASSKTTGGTSTDTQYF
NA,many,TRBJ1-4,TRBV27,TGTGCCAGCAGGAGGGCAGGGATGAGGGAAAAACTGTTTTTT,CASRRAGMREKLFF
NA,many,TRBJ1-5,TRBV4-1,TGCGCCAGCAGCCAAGGGCGAGTGGATCAGCCCCAGCATTTT,CASSQGRVDQPQHF
TRBD1,many,TRBJ2-2,TRBV27,TGTGCCAGCAGTCGTTCGGAACAGGGGGCAATCACCATTTCGAACACCGGGGAGCTGTTTTTT,CASSRSEQGAITISNTGELFF
NA,many,TRBJ2-5,TRBV20-1,TGCAGTGCTAGAGACACGACAGGCCCGGGGACCCAGTACTTC,CSARDTTGPGTQYF
TRBD2,NA,TRBJ2-3,TRBV28,TGTGCCAGCAACCCTCAAGGACTAGCGGGAGGGAGCACAGATACGCAGTATTTT,CASNPQGLAGGSTDTQYF
NA,NA,TRBJ2-3,TRBV11-2,TGTGCCAGCAGCTTAGATCAACCAGCTTTCTGGCATACGCAGTATTTT,CASSLDQPAFWHTQYF
TRBD2,many,TRBJ2-1,TRBV20-1,TGCAGTGCCCCTAGCGGGAGAAGCGACAATGAGCAGTTCTTC,CSAPSGRSDNEQFF
NA,many,TRBJ1-6,TRBV5-1,TGCGCCAGCAGCTTGGGCACCGCCAGAACCGATAATTCACCCCTCCACTTT,CASSLGTARTDNSPLHF
NA,many,TRBJ2-2,TRBV28,TGTGCCAGCAGTTTCCACAGGAACACCGGGGAGCTGTTTTTT,CASSFHRNTGELFF
TRBD2,many,TRBJ2-3,TRBV29-1,TGCAGCGTCGGATACCCACGAGGGACTAGCGGGAGGCCAGATACGCAGTATTTT,CSVGYPRGTSGRPDTQYF
NA,many,TRBJ2-5,TRBV7-2,TGTGCCAGCAGCTCAAGGGGTCTGGACCGACAAAGGGAGACCCAGTACTTC,CASSSRGLDRQRETQYF